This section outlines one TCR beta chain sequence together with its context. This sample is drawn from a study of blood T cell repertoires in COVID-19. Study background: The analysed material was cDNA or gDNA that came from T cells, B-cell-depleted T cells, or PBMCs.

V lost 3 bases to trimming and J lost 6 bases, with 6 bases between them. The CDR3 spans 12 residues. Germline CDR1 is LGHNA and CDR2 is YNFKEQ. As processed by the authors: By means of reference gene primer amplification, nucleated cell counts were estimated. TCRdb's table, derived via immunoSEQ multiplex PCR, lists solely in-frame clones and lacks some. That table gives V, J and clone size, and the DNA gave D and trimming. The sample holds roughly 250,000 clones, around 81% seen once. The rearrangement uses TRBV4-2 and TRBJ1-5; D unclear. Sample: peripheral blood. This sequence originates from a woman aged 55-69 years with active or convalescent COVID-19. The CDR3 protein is CASSQEGQPQHF. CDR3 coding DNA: TGTGCCAGCAGCCAGGAGGGTCAGCCCCAGCATTTT.